The 25 T cell receptor beta chains listed next were all sequenced from one sample in a study of shared clonotypes between healthy human individuals. Only in-frame clones appear in the TCRdb table, and some are missing; sequencing was by immunoSEQ multiplex PCR. This table has approximately 1.4 million clones, 95% to 99% appearing once. Sequenced input: naive CD4+ T cells sorted from blood. Subset denoted: CD45RA+ positively selected. These receptors were obtained from a young man in good health.

The V and J genes are TRBV6-1 and TRBJ2-7; possible D gene TRBD2, 5 bases. Trimming stripped 0 bases from V and 2 bases from J, with 14 bases between. CDR3 length: 16 amino acids. CDR1 is MNHNS and CDR2 is SASEGT in the germline V gene. The DNA of the CDR3 is TGTGCCAGCAGTGAAGCGCTTCTAGCCGGGACCTACGAGCAGTACTTC. This gives the protein CASSEALLAGTYEQYF.

This chain joins TRBV6-6 and TRBJ2-7; D assignment may be TRBD1 or TRBD2 (6 bases each). Germline-derived CDR1 and CDR2 are MNHNY and SVGAGI (reference sequence). The CDR3 loop spans 15 amino acids. V lost 7 bases and J 7 bases, leaving 23 bases between the germline ends. The CDR3 DNA sequence: TGTGCCAGCATCTCTCAACGAGGGGGGAGAGGAGAGCAGTACTTC. This encodes CASISQRGGRGEQYF.

The chain has TRBV27 and TRBJ2-5; 13 nucleotides align to TRBD2. Germline CDR1 and CDR2: MNHEY and SMNVEV (reference sequence). J gave up 4 bases and V 4 bases, and 9 bases lay outside the gene matches. CDR3 size: 17 residues. In nucleotides, the CDR3 is TGTGCCAGCAGTTCCCCCCGACTAGCGGGAGGAGGAGAGACCCAGTACTTC. This encodes CASSSPRLAGGGETQYF.

The chain employs TRBV20-1 and TRBJ2-5; unclear D gene. Trimming removed 5 bases from V and 6 bases from J, with 7 bases in between. The germline CDR1 and CDR2 sequences are DFQATT and SNEGSKA (reference sequence). This CDR3 has 10 amino acids. CDR3 coding DNA: TGCAGTGCTGTCCCCAAGACCCAGTACTTC. This translates into CSAVPKTQYF.

The chain combines TRBV9 with TRBJ2-1; 13 nucleotides align to TRBD2. CDR3 length: 20 amino acids. Unmatched junction bases numbered 14, after V lost 1 base and J lost 4 bases. Germline-derived CDR1 and CDR2 are SGDLS and YYNGEE. CDR3 amino acids: CASSVQTGTSGIGIYNEQFF. Written as DNA, the CDR3 is TGTGCCAGCAGCGTACAAACCGGGACTAGCGGGATAGGAATATACAATGAGCAGTTCTTC.

This clone was picked up one time. CDR3 sequence (DNA): TGTGCCAGCTCACCCGAGACTAACTATGGCTACACCTTC. Amino acids: CASSPETNYGYTF. This chain uses TRBV18 with TRBJ1-2, with D unclear. Germline V gives CDR1 KGHSH, CDR2 LQKENI. With 3 bases removed from V and 0 bases from J, the gap between germline ends came to 5 bases. There are 13 residues in the CDR3.

This chain connects TRBV10-3 to TRBJ2-1, with TRBD2 identical over 11 bases. The germline gives CDR1 ENHRY, CDR2 SYGVKD. CDR3 size: 14 residues. Losses at the gene ends were 5 bases for V and 6 bases for J; bases not matched to a gene: 3. The CDR3 spells CAISTGTSGNEQFF. The CDR3 bases are TGTGCCATCAGTACCGGGACTAGCGGCAATGAGCAGTTCTTC.

The genes are TRBV18 and TRBJ2-6; perhaps TRBD1 as D (5 bases). The CDR3 consists of 17 residues. The V gene lost 2 bases and the J gene lost 0 bases, with 11 bases spanning the gap. Per the germline V gene, CDR1 is KGHSH and CDR2 is LQKENI. CDR3 residues: CASSPSGDSSGANVLTF. DNA for the CDR3: TGTGCCAGCTCACCATCAGGAGACAGCTCTGGGGCCAACGTCCTGACTTTC.

The genes are TRBV6-1 and TRBJ1-2; the D is unclear. The CDR3 contains 15 residues. Germline assignment: CDR1 MNHNS and CDR2 SASEGT. Trimming took off 1 base at V and 0 bases at J, with 9 bases between the two ends. The CDR3 loop reads CASSEVFSSNYGYTF. DNA of the CDR3: TGTGCCAGCAGTGAAGTCTTTAGTTCTAACTATGGCTACACCTTC.

This clone has just one count. This sequence joins TRBV5-5 and TRBJ1-2; D possibly corresponds to TRBD1 (5 bases). V lost 5 bases, J lost 7 bases, and 18 bases lay in between. The CDR3 spans 14 residues. Germline CDR1 is SGHKS and CDR2 is YYEKEE (reference sequence). CDR3 DNA: TGTGCCAGCAGACCCCGTTGGGGCATGGGTGGCTACACCTTC. Translated: CASRPRWGMGGYTF.

This chain links TRBV6-5 with TRBJ2-5; the D call may be TRBD1 or TRBD2 (6 bases each). The V end was cut by 8 bases, the J end by 7 bases, with 17 bases between. The germline V gene encodes CDR1 MNHEY and CDR2 SVGAGI. This CDR3 has 13 amino acids. This CDR3 reads CASGLGGLGTQYF. In DNA form, the CDR3 reads TGTGCCAGCGGCTTGGGGGGCCTGGGGACCCAGTACTTC.

The genes are TRBV6-1 and TRBJ1-1; D is ambiguous. This CDR3 spans 13 amino acids. Germline lookup yields CDR1 MNHNS and CDR2 SASEGT. The ends were cut back, 5 bases at V and 11 bases at J, with 18 bases in the middle. The CDR3 region is CASSKLPAPQAFF. CDR3 bases: TGTGCCAGCAGTAAACTACCCGCGCCCCAGGCTTTCTTT.

This clone was recorded once. The gene calls are TRBV10-3 and TRBJ1-5, with D possibly being TRBD1 (6 bases). The CDR3 has 13 residues. Trimming took 9 bases from V and 2 from J, leaving 11 bases between them. CDR1 is ENHRY, CDR2 SYGVKD, per germline. In DNA form, the CDR3 reads TGTGCCATACGGGGGGCAGGCAATCAGCCCCAGCATTTT. As protein: CAIRGAGNQPQHF.

Remarks on this clone: The junction shows a germline mismatch at one end, possibly a read error. The chain couples TRBV7-7 to TRBJ2-2; D may match TRBD1 or TRBD2 (5 bases each). CDR3 length equals 16 residues. Germline V CDR1 and CDR2: SSHAT, FNYEAQ (reference sequence). CDR3 nucleotides: TGTGCTAGCAGCTTATATGAGGGGACGAACACCGGGGAGCTGTTTTTT. It yields the protein CASSLYEGTNTGELFF.

The genes are TRBV29-1 and TRBJ1-4; TRBD1 might be the D (6 bases). V was cut by 6 bases and J by 6 bases, with 14 bases left in between. Germline lookup yields CDR1 SQVTM and CDR2 ANQGSEA. The CDR3 consists of 13 residues. The DNA of the CDR3 is TGCAGCGTGTACAGGGTAGGGGATGAAAAACTGTTTTTT. Amino acid sequence: CSVYRVGDEKLFF.

The J gene is TRBJ1-1, the V gene TRBV9; perhaps TRBD1 as D (5 bases). This CDR3 has 14 amino acids. CDR1 and CDR2 from the germline V gene are SGDLS and YYNGEE. The V and J ends lost 0 bases and 11 bases respectively, with 17 bases between them. The CDR3 sequence is CASSVGAGHPGAFF. DNA for the CDR3: TGTGCCAGCAGCGTAGGAGCAGGGCACCCTGGGGCTTTCTTT.

V and J are TRBV27 and TRBJ2-1; 11 bases fit TRBD2. Germline V lookup: CDR1 MNHEY, CDR2 SMNVEV (reference sequence). This CDR3 is 18 amino acids long. The trim removed 5 bases at V and 8 bases at J, leaving 17 bases unmatched. Here the CDR3 reads CASSRTPFQTSGKDEQFF. DNA of the CDR3: TGTGCCAGCAGTCGGACCCCTTTTCAGACTAGCGGGAAGGATGAGCAGTTCTTC.

This clone was seen only once. V and J are TRBV2 and TRBJ2-1; D might be TRBD2 (5 bases). There are 13 residues in the CDR3. Germline-derived CDR1 and CDR2 are SNHLY and FYNNEI. Trimming took 2 bases from V and 7 from J, leaving 9 bases between them. CDR3 sequence (DNA): TGTGCCAGCAGTGAATCGAGGGAGAATGAGCAGTTCTTC. As protein: CASSESRENEQFF.

This chain uses TRBV30 with TRBJ1-5, with 7 bases fitting TRBD1. The CDR3 loop spans 12 amino acids. In germline, CDR1 is GTSNPN, CDR2 SVGIG (reference sequence). V lost 5 bases to trimming and J lost 4 bases; unmatched junction nucleotides: 2. The CDR3 region is CAWEQGNQPQHF. CDR3 bases: TGTGCCTGGGAACAGGGGAATCAGCCCCAGCATTTT.

V and J are TRBV5-6 and TRBJ1-3; weak D call: TRBD1 (6 bases). Germline V gives CDR1 SGHDT, CDR2 YYEEEE. The germline V and J ends were trimmed by 2 bases and 3 bases, with 15 bases remaining between them. The CDR3 has 16 residues. The CDR3 DNA is TGTGCCAGCAGCTTCAGGGGAGCTTCCCATGGAAACACCATATATTTT. Translation: CASSFRGASHGNTIYF.

V and J are TRBV4-2 and TRBJ1-2; maybe TRBD1 (5 bases). The germline V gene encodes CDR1 LGHNA and CDR2 YNFKEQ. The V end was cut by 3 bases, the J end by 5 bases, with 13 bases between. There are 14 residues in the CDR3. CDR3 in DNA: TGTGCCAGCAGCCAGAAAGGGAGGGGATATGGCTACACCTTC. Residues: CASSQKGRGYGYTF.

The chain is built from TRBV28 and TRBJ2-2, with no clear D. The germline CDR1 and CDR2 sequences are MDHEN and SYDVKM. There are 16 residues in the CDR3. Trimming removed 5 bases from V and 7 bases from J, with 20 bases in between. The CDR3 sequence: CASSLPGGVPGGELFF. CDR3 in DNA: TGTGCCAGCAGTCTTCCTGGCGGAGTGCCCGGCGGGGAGCTGTTTTTT.

CDR3 protein: CASSLVAGLGEQYF. DNA for the CDR3: TGTGCCAGCAGCTTAGTAGCGGGGTTGGGCGAGCAGTACTTC. This chain connects TRBV7-2 to TRBJ2-7; 8 bases align to TRBD2. The germline gives CDR1 SGHTA, CDR2 FQGNSA. V lost 1 base, J lost 6 bases, and 5 bases stayed unmatched. The CDR3 totals 14 residues.

The chain uses TRBV18 and TRBJ2-3; 9 bases line up with TRBD2. With 3 bases clipped from V and 5 bases from J, the junction kept 9 bases outside the gene matches. CDR3 length equals 16 residues. Germline-derived CDR1 and CDR2 are KGHSH and LQKENI. The CDR3 is CASSPGTSSLIDTQYF. Here the CDR3 DNA reads TGTGCCAGCTCACCTGGGACTAGCTCTCTCATAGATACGCAGTATTTT.

V is TRBV7-2 and J is TRBJ1-1; a possible D gene is TRBD1 (5 bases). The germline V gene has CDR1 SGHTA and CDR2 FQGNSA. The length of the CDR3 is 14 residues. Trimming took off 2 bases at V and 4 bases at J, with 11 bases between the two ends. In DNA form, the CDR3 reads TGTGCCAGCAGCTTATTTGGCGGGGGCACTGAAGCTTTCTTT. Translation gives CASSLFGGGTEAFF.